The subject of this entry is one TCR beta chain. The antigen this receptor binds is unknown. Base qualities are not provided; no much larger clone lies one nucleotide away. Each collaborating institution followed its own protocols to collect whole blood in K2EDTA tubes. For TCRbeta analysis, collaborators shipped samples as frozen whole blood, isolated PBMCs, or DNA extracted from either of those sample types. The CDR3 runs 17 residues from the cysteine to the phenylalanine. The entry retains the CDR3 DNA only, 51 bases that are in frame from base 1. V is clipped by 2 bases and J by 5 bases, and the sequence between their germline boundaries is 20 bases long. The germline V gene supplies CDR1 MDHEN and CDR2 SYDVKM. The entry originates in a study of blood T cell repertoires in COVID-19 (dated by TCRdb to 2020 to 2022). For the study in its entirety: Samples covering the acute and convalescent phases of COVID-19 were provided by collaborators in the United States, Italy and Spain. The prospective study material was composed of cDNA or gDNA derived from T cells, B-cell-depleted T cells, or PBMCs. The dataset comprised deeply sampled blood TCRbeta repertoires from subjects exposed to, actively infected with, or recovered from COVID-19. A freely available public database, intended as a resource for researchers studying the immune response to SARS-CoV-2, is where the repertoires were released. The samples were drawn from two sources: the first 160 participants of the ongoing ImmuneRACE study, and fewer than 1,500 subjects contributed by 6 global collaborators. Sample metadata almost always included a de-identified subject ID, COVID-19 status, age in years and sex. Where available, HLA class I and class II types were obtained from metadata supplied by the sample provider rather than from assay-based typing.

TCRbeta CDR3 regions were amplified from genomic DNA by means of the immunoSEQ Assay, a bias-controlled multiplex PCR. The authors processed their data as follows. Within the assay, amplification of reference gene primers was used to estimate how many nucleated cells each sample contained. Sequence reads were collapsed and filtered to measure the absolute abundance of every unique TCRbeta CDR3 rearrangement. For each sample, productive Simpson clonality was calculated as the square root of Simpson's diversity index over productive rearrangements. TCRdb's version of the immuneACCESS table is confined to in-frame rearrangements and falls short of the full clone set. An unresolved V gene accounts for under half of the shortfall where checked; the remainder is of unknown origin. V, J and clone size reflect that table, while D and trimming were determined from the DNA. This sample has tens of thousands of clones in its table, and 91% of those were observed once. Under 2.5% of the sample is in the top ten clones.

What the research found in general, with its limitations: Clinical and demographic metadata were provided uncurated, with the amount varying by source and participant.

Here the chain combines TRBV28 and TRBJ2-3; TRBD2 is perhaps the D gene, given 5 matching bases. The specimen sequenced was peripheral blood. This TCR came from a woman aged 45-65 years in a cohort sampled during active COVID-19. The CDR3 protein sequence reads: CASSLARRSKRLDTQYF. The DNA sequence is TGTGCCAGCAGTTTAGCACGGAGATCAAAGCGGCTAGATACGCAGTATTTT.